This is a list of T cell receptor beta chains from one sample in a study of cytomegalovirus exposure and HLA in healthy donors. Clones were sequenced by immunoSEQ multiplex PCR, and TCRdb holds only the in-frame ones, with some missing. Found here are around 150,000 clones, 60% to 80% of them singletons; the top ten hold approximately 2.1%. The sample consisted of PBMCs. The receptors derive from a man in his forties or fifties in good health and CMV-seropositive. Both conserved end residues are trimmed from each CDR3.

j_gene	v_gene	CDR3aa
TRBJ1-6	TRBV11-2	ASSLERGSPLH
TRBJ1-3	TRBV7-2	AFGGGLGNTIY
TRBJ2-3	TRBV7-2	ASSRDRGTDTQY
TRBJ2-7	TRBV4-1	ASSQDSRVPSSYEQY
TRBJ2-3	TRBV5-1	ASSSLDTQY
TRBJ2-5	TRBV5-1	ASSFGRGGYQDRTQY
TRBJ1-4	TRBV5-6	ASSFWHKTNEKLF
TRBJ2-7	TRBV6-5	ASSYRGRREQY
TRBJ2-7	TRBV7-2	ASSLGARMGLASYEQY
TRBJ2-7	TRBV4-2	ASSRGGGQGYEQY
TRBJ1-2	TRBV25-1	ASSAGARGYT
TRBJ1-1	TRBV7-2	ASISRRGNTEAF
TRBJ2-1	TRBV11-3	ASSLRASGYNEQF
TRBJ2-3	TRBV6-1	ASRRTANTDTQY
TRBJ1-1	TRBV7-9	ASTTGAMNTEAF
TRBJ1-2	TRBV7-9	ASSLPGGYGYT
TRBJ2-5	TRBV7-6	AISGGTGETQY
TRBJ2-5	TRBV7-6	ASSFFKRGSQETQY
TRBJ1-6	TRBV4-3	ASSQDLAGVNNSPLH
TRBJ2-3	TRBV27	ASATRRSGGVRDTQY
TRBJ1-4	TRBV5-1	ASSLAGQVGEKLF
TRBJ2-7	TRBV4-3	ASSQAPYDDRGRRRSSYEQY
TRBJ1-1	TRBV27	ASSLEGGYSRAGDTEAF